The 25 T cell receptor beta chains listed next were all sequenced from one sample in a study of OX40 agonist ivuxolimab in advanced cancers. The library was produced with the immunoSEQ multiplex PCR assay. Here the immuneACCESS table is served through TCRdb, limited to in-frame sequences with V and J called. Missing clones are a known gap in these copies; in checked studies unresolved V genes cover under half, and the rest lacks a known reason. Present in this sample are 73,000 or so clones, 65% to 90% of which were seen just once. Around 0.73% of the sample belongs to the ten largest clones. Sequenced here: CD4+ or CD8+ T cells sorted from blood, sampled in a trial of the OX40 agonist ivuxolimab. These receptors were collected from an adult with an advanced solid tumor such as melanoma, head and neck, liver or kidney cancer.

The chain uses TRBV27 and TRBJ2-7; D is perhaps TRBD1 or TRBD2 (6 bases each). V dropped 5 bases and J dropped 3 bases, with 17 bases sitting between them. The CDR3 extends over 15 amino acids. The germline V gene has CDR1 MNHEY and CDR2 SMNVEV (reference sequence). CDR3 DNA sequence: TGTGCCAGCAGTCCCAGGGGACGGGGGTACTACGAGCAGTACTTC. Its translation: CASSPRGRGYYEQYF.

This chain uses TRBV4-3 with TRBJ2-5; TRBD2 aligns across 8 bases. The length of the CDR3 is 15 residues. V lost 2 bases, J lost 1 base, and 3 bases stayed unmatched. CDR1 LGHNA and CDR2 YSLEER come from the germline V gene. Here the CDR3 DNA reads TGCGCCAGCAGCCAAACGGGGGGGAGCCAAGAGACCCAGTACTTC. It translates to CASSQTGGSQETQYF.

The chain couples TRBV11-2 to TRBJ1-1; 8 bases are a match to TRBD1. The CDR3 spans 11 residues. J gave up 10 bases and V 5 bases, and 3 bases lay outside the gene matches. Per germline, CDR1 SGHAT and CDR2 FQNNGV. The CDR3 sequence is CASSLGQGAFF. Written as DNA, the CDR3 is TGTGCCAGCAGCCTAGGACAGGGAGCTTTCTTT.

This sequence joins TRBV20-1 and TRBJ2-1; the D gene is possibly TRBD1 (7 bases). The CDR3 loop spans 11 amino acids. Germline V gene data show CDR1 as DFQATT and CDR2 as SNEGSKA (reference sequence). Trimming removed 6 bases from V and 10 bases from J, with 13 bases in between. The CDR3 region is CSAAGGIEQFF. CDR3 sequence (DNA): TGCAGTGCGGCAGGGGGGATCGAGCAGTTCTTC.

This rearrangement joins TRBV7-9 to TRBJ1-2; 8 nucleotides line up with TRBD1. With V trimmed by 1 base and J by 8 bases, 6 bases remained unmatched. This CDR3 is 14 amino acids long. Germline V gene lookup returns CDR1 SEHNR and CDR2 FQNEAQ (reference sequence). CDR3 bases: TGTGCCAGCAGCTTAGAGGACAGGGTAGGAGGCTACACCTTC. Amino acid sequence: CASSLEDRVGGYTF. Full variable domain (rest looked up from reference TRBV7-9 and TRBJ1-2): DTGVSQNPRHKITKRGQNVTFRCDPISEHNRLYWYRQTLGQGPEFLTYFQNEAQLEKSRLLSDRFSAERPKGSFSTLEIQRTEQGDSAMYLCASSLEDRVGGYTFGSGTRLTVV.

The rearrangement joins TRBV18 to TRBJ2-7; D possibly corresponds to TRBD1 (8 bases). The CDR3 loop spans 17 amino acids. V was cut by 3 bases and J by 4 bases, with 22 bases left in between. CDR1 is KGHSH, CDR2 LQKENI, per germline. The CDR3 spells CASSPGGSGTGVYEQYF. The CDR3 region has the DNA TGTGCCAGCTCACCTGGTGGGAGCGGGACAGGCGTTTACGAGCAGTACTTC.

The chain links TRBV2 to TRBJ2-2, with 7 bases that match TRBD2. V lost 7 bases to trimming and J lost 7 bases; unmatched junction nucleotides: 9. Germline values: CDR1 SNHLY, CDR2 FYNNEI. This CDR3 is 14 amino acids long. CDR3 bases: TGTGCCAGCATTGGACTAGTCGCTAGCGGGGAGCTGTTTTTT. It yields the protein CASIGLVASGELFF.

J is TRBJ1-2 and V is TRBV7-2; D ambiguous. CDR3 length equals 14 residues. Germline CDR1 is SGHTA and CDR2 is FQGNSA. Trimming removed 5 bases at V and 2 bases at J, with 12 bases between. CDR3 residues: CASSIKAENYGYTF. CDR3 bases: TGTGCCAGCAGCATTAAAGCGGAAAACTATGGCTACACCTTC.

The chain combines TRBV6-5 with TRBJ1-2, with D maybe TRBD1 (6 bases). The CDR3 extends over 12 amino acids. The germline gives CDR1 MNHEY, CDR2 SVGAGI. V lost 5 bases, J lost 8 bases, and 12 bases lay in between. The CDR3 DNA is TGTGCCAGCAGTACGACAGGACGGGGCTACACCTTC. Translated, it gives CASSTTGRGYTF.

This chain connects TRBV6-5 to TRBJ2-7; D remains unclear. CDR3 length: 13 residues. V shed 0 bases and J shed 9 bases, with 12 bases lying between them. Germline V gives CDR1 MNHEY, CDR2 SVGAGI. The CDR3 DNA follows: TGTGCCAGCAGTTACTCCAGGAACTTAGGGCAGTACTTC. It yields the protein CASSYSRNLGQYF.

The chain recombines TRBV19 with TRBJ2-5; D may be TRBD2 (5 bases). Germline loops: CDR1 LNHDA, CDR2 SQIVND (reference sequence). The CDR3 covers 15 residues. V dropped 0 bases and J dropped 2 bases, with 10 bases sitting between them. CDR3 bases: TGTGCCAGTAGTATAGACAAGGGAGAACAAGAGACCCAGTACTTC. Encoded protein: CASSIDKGEQETQYF.

The chain joins TRBV10-3 to TRBJ2-4; 8 positions match TRBD2. CDR3 length equals 15 residues. After removal of 0 bases from V and 6 bases from J, the junction contained 4 bases not matched to a gene. CDR1 is ENHRY and CDR2 is SYGVKD in the germline V gene. CDR3 in amino acids: CAISESVTSVNIQYF. CDR3 DNA sequence: TGTGCCATCAGTGAGTCCGTGACTAGCGTAAACATTCAGTACTTC.

This clone was detected only a few times. The CDR3 region is CASSQEFGTGVPFEQYF. The CDR3 DNA reads TGCGCCAGCAGCCAAGAGTTCGGTACAGGGGTTCCTTTCGAGCAGTACTTC. The chain employs TRBV4-3 and TRBJ2-7; 7 nucleotides line up with TRBD1. In germline, CDR1 is LGHNA, CDR2 YSLEER. CDR3 length: 17 amino acids. V lost 0 bases and J lost 6; bases outside the gene matches: 14.

The rearrangement links TRBV30 to TRBJ1-1; 9 bases align to TRBD1. V was pared by 1 base and J by 5 bases, with 8 bases of the junction left unmatched. This CDR3 comprises 15 residues. Germline V gene lookup returns CDR1 GTSNPN and CDR2 SVGIG (reference sequence). The CDR3 DNA sequence: TGTGCCTGGAGTGGTTACAGGGGGCCACAAACTGAAGCTTTCTTT. It codes for CAWSGYRGPQTEAFF.

Here the CDR3 reads CASSIGGDVGEKLFF. Written as DNA, the CDR3 is TGTGCCAGTAGTATAGGTGGGGACGTAGGAGAAAAACTGTTTTTT. The chain links TRBV19 to TRBJ1-4, with D maybe TRBD1 (5 bases). The length of the CDR3 is 15 residues. V dropped 1 base and J dropped 8 bases, with 14 bases sitting between them. CDR1 is LNHDA, CDR2 SQIVND, per germline (reference sequence).

This chain connects TRBV7-6 to TRBJ1-2; 7 bases map to TRBD1. Germline-derived CDR1 and CDR2 are SGHVS and FNYEAQ. This CDR3 has 14 amino acids. With 1 base clipped from V and 9 bases from J, the junction kept 8 bases outside the gene matches. This CDR3 is CASSLVADRRSYTF. The CDR3 DNA sequence: TGTGCCAGCAGCTTAGTAGCGGACAGGCGTAGCTACACCTTC.

This clone was counted a few times. This rearrangement joins TRBV19 to TRBJ2-7; 7 positions agree with TRBD1. The CDR3 totals 15 residues. With V trimmed by 4 bases and J by 2 bases, 8 bases remained unmatched. Germline CDR1 and CDR2: LNHDA and SQIVND (reference sequence). This CDR3 reads CASSTKTGPTYEQYF. CDR3 bases: TGTGCCAGTAGTACAAAGACAGGGCCTACCTACGAGCAGTACTTC.

This clone has more than one count but fewer than ten. The genes are TRBV10-3 and TRBJ1-1; tentatively, D is TRBD1 (6 bases). This CDR3 has 14 residues. CDR1 ENHRY and CDR2 SYGVKD come from the germline V gene. Trimming pared 8 bases from V and 2 bases from J, leaving 15 bases between. CDR3 coding DNA: TGTGCCATCGGGGCATGGGGGGGCAACACTGAAGCTTTCTTT. Residues: CAIGAWGGNTEAFF.

This chain links TRBV15 with TRBJ1-3; tentatively, D is TRBD1 (5 bases). This CDR3 contains 16 residues. Germline lookup yields CDR1 LNHNV and CDR2 YYDKDF (reference sequence). V was pared by 0 bases and J by 4 bases, with 13 bases between. CDR3 in DNA: TGTGCCACCAGCAGAGATATTGGGGCGAGCGGAAACACCATATATTTT. Its translation: CATSRDIGASGNTIYF.

This chain links TRBV19 with TRBJ2-5, with D perhaps matching TRBD1 or TRBD2 (6 bases each). The CDR3 extends over 14 amino acids. The ends were cut back, 7 bases at V and 0 bases at J, with 12 bases in the middle. Germline values: CDR1 LNHDA, CDR2 SQIVND (reference sequence). The CDR3, as DNA: TGTGCCAGTAAGGGGGGACGGTACCAAGAGACCCAGTACTTC. This codes for CASKGGRYQETQYF. Using reference TRBV19 and TRBJ2-5 for the parts outside the CDR3, the full variable domain is DGGITQSPKYLFRKEGQNVTLSCEQNLNHDAMYWYRQDPGQGLRLIYYSQIVNDFQKGDIAEGYSVSREKKESFPLTVTSAQKNPTAFYLCASKGGRYQETQYFGPGTRLLVL.

The CDR3 DNA reads as TGTGCCAGCAGTGAATTGGGACAGCTAAGCACAGATACGCAGTATTTT. Amino acid sequence: CASSELGQLSTDTQYF. The chain recombines TRBV25-1 with TRBJ2-3; TRBD1 aligns across 7 bases. The CDR3 loop spans 16 amino acids. The V segment lost 1 base and the J segment 0 bases; nucleotides outside the gene matches: 4. Germline V gene lookup returns CDR1 MGHDK and CDR2 SYGVNS.

The chain carries TRBV7-9 and TRBJ2-2; D remains ambiguous. This CDR3 is built from 14 residues. The V gene lost 5 bases and the J gene lost 5 bases, with 12 bases spanning the gap. Per the germline V gene, CDR1 is SEHNR and CDR2 is FQNEAQ (reference sequence). CDR3 loop: CASSPVRSTGELFF. CDR3 nucleotides: TGTGCCAGCAGCCCAGTACGGAGTACCGGGGAGCTGTTTTTT.

This chain joins TRBV29-1 and TRBJ1-2; 9 bases agree with TRBD1. J gave up 4 bases and V 0 bases, and 3 bases lay outside the gene matches. Germline CDR1 and CDR2: SQVTM and ANQGSEA. The CDR3 length is 14 residues. The CDR3, as DNA: TGCAGCGTTGAAGAACAGGGGGCCGGCTATGGCTACACCTTC. This sequence encodes CSVEEQGAGYGYTF.

The rearrangement uses TRBV30 and TRBJ2-2, with 7 bases aligning to TRBD1. V lost 3 bases to trimming and J lost 12 bases; unmatched junction nucleotides: 13. CDR1 is GTSNPN and CDR2 is SVGIG in the germline V gene (reference sequence). The CDR3 is made up of 14 amino acids. Here the CDR3 DNA reads TGTGCCTGGAGCTCGGACAGGCCCGCCGGACAGCTGTTTTTT. Encoded protein: CAWSSDRPAGQLFF.

This clone was found many times. This sequence joins TRBV2 and TRBJ1-1; unclear D gene. The CDR3 consists of 10 residues. V lost 6 bases to trimming and J lost 10 bases, with 9 bases between them. Germline CDR1 reads SNHLY; CDR2 reads FYNNEI. The CDR3 reads CASRENGAFF. The CDR3 DNA is TGTGCCAGCAGGGAAAATGGAGCTTTCTTT.